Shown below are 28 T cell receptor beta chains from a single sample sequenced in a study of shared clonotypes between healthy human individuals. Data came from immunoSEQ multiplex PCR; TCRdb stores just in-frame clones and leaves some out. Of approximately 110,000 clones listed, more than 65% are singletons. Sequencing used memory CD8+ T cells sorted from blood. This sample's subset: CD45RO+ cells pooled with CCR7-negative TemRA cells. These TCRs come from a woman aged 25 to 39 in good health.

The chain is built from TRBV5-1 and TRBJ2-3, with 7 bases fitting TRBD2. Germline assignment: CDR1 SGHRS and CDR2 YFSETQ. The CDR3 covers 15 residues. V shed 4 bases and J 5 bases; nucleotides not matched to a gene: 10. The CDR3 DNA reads TGCGCCAGCAGCATTGGGACTATCGAAGAAGATACGCAGTATTTT. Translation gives CASSIGTIEEDTQYF. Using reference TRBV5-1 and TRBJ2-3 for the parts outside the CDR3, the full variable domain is KAGVTQTPRYLIKTRGQQVTLSCSPISGHRSVSWYQQTPGQGLQFLFEYFSETQRNKGNFPGRFSGRQFSNSRSEMNVSTLELGDSALYLCASSIGTIEEDTQYFGPGTRLTVL.

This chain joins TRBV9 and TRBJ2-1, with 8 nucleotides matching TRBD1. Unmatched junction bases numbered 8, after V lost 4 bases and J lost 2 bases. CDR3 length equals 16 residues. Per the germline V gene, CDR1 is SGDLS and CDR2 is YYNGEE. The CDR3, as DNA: TGTGCCAGCAGCCGAACAGGGGGTGGTACCTACAATGAGCAGTTCTTC. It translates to CASSRTGGGTYNEQFF.

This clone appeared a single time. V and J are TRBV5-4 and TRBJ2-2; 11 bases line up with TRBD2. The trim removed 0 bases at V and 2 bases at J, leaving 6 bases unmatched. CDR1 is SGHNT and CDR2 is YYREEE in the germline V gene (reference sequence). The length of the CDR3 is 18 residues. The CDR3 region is CASSLALAGGANTGELFF. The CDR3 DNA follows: TGTGCCAGCAGCTTGGCCCTAGCGGGAGGCGCAAACACCGGGGAGCTGTTTTTT.

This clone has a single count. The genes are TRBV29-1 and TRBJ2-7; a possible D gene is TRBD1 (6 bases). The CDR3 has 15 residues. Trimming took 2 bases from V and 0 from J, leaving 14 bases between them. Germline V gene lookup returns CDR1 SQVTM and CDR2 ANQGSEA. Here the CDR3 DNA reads TGCAGCGTTGAAACAGGGAACAGGGCCTCCTACGAGCAGTACTTC. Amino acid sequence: CSVETGNRASYEQYF.

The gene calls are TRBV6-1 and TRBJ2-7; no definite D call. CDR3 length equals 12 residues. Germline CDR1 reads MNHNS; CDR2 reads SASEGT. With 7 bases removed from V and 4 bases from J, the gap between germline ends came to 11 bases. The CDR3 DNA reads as TGTGCCAGCACCCGACACCTTTACGAGCAGTACTTC. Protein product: CASTRHLYEQYF.

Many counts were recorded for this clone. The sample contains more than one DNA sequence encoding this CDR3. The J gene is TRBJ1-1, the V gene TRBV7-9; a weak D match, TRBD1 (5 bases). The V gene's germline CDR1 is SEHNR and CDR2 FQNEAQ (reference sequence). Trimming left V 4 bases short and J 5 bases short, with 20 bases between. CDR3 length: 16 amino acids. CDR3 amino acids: CASSYSRSRGETEAFF. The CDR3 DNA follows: TGTGCCAGCAGCTACTCCCGTTCAAGAGGGGAGACTGAAGCTTTCTTT.

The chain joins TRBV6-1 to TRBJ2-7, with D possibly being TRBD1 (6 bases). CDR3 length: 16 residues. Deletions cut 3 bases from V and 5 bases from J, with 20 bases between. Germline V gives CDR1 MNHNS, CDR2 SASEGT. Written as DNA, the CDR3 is TGTGCCAGCAGTGACCAGCCTTCCCGAAACAGGGACGAGCAGTACTTC. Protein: CASSDQPSRNRDEQYF.

In DNA form, the CDR3 reads TGTGCCAGCAGCTTCCCCCGGGACGGAAATCAGCCCCAGCATTTT. The encoded protein is CASSFPRDGNQPQHF. The J gene is TRBJ1-5, the V gene TRBV11-3; TRBD1 might be the D (5 bases). This CDR3 has 15 amino acids. The ends were cut back, 3 bases at V and 4 bases at J, with 13 bases in the middle. The germline CDR1 and CDR2 sequences are SGHNT and YENEEA.

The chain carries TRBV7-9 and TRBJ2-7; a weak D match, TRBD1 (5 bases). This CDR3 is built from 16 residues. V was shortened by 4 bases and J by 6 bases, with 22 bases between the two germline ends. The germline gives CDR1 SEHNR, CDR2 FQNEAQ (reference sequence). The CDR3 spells CASSSIGAGLKSEQYF. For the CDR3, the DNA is TGTGCCAGCAGCTCAATTGGGGCAGGGTTGAAGTCCGAGCAGTACTTC. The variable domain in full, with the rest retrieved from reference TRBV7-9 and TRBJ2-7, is DTGVSQNPRHKITKRGQNVTFRCDPISEHNRLYWYRQTLGQGPEFLTYFQNEAQLEKSRLLSDRFSAERPKGSFSTLEIQRTEQGDSAMYLCASSSIGAGLKSEQYFGPGTRLTVT.

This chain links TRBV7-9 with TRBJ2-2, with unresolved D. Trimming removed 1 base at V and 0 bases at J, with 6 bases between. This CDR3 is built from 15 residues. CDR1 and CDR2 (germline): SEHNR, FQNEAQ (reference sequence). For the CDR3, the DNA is TGTGCCAGCAGCTTAGTACTGACGAACACCGGGGAGCTGTTTTTT. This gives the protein CASSLVLTNTGELFF.

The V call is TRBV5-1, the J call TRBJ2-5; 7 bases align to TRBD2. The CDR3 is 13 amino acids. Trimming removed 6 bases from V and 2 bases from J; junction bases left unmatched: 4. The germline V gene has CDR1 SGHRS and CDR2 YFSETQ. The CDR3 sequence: CASIAGVQETQYF. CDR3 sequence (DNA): TGCGCCAGCATCGCGGGAGTGCAAGAGACCCAGTACTTC.

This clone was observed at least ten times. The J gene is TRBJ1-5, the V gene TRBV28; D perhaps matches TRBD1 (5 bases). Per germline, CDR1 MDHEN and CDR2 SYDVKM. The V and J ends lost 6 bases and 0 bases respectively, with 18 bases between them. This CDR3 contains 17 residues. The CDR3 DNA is TGTGCCAGCAGATGGGGCCAGGACTCAAATAGCAATCAGCCCCAGCATTTT. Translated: CASRWGQDSNSNQPQHF.

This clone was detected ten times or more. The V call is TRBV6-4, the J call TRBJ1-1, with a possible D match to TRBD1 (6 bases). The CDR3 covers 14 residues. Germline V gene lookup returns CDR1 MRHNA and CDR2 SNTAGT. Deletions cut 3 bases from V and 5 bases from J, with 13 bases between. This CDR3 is CASSEGDNPTEAFF. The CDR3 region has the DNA TGTGCCAGCAGTGAAGGGGACAATCCGACTGAAGCTTTCTTT.

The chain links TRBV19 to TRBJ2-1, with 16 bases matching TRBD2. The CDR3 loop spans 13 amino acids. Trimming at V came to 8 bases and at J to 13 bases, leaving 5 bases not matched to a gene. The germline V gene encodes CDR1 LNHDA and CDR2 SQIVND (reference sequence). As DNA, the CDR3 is TGTGCCAGTGGGGGACTAGCGGGAGGGGGTCAGTTCTTC. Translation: CASGGLAGGGQFF.

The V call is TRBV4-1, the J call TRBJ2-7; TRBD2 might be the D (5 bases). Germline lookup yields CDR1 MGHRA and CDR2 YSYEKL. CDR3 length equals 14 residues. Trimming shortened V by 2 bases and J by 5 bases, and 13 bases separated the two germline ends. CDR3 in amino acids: CASSQWGFSDEQYF. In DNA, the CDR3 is TGCGCCAGCAGCCAATGGGGTTTTAGCGACGAGCAGTACTTC.

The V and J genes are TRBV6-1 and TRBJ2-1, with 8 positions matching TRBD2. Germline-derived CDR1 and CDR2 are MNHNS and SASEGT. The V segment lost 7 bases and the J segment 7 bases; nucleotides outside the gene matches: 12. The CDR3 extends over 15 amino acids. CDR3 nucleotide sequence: TGTGCCAGCACCCAAGGAGCGGGAGTGTTAAATGAGCAGTTCTTC. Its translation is CASTQGAGVLNEQFF.

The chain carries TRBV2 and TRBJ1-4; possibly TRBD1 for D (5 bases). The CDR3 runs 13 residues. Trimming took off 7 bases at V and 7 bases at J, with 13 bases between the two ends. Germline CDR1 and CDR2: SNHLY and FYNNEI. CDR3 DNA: TGTGCCAGCACTAAGGGGCCGAGTGAAAAACTGTTTTTT. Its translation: CASTKGPSEKLFF.

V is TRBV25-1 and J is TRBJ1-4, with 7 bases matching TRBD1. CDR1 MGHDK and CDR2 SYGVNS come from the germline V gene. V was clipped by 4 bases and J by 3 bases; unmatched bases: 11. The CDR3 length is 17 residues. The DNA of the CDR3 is TGTGCCAGCAGTGGTAGGGGACAGATTGATGCTAATGAAAAACTGTTTTTT. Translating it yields CASSGRGQIDANEKLFF.

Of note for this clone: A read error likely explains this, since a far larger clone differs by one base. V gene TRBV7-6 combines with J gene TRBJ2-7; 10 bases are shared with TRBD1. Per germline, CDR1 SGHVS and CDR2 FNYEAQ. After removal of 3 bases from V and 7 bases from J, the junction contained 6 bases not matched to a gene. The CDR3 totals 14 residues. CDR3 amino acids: CASSFGTGAREQYF. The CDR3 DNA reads TGTGCCAGCAGCTTCGGGACAGGGGCTCGGGAGCAGTACTTC. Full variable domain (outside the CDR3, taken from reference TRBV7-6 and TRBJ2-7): GAGVSQSPRYKVTKRGQDVALRCDPISGHVSLYWYRQALGQGPEFLTYFNYEAQQDKSGLPNDRFSAERPEGSISTLTIQRTEQRDSAMYRCASSFGTGAREQYFGPGTRLTVT.

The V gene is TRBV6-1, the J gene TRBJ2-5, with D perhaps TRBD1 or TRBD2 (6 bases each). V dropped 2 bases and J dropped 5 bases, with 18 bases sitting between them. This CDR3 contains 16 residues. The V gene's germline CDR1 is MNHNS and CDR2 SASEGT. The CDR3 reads CASSESPEGGGETQYF. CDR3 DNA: TGTGCCAGCAGTGAATCACCCGAGGGGGGTGGGGAGACCCAGTACTTC.

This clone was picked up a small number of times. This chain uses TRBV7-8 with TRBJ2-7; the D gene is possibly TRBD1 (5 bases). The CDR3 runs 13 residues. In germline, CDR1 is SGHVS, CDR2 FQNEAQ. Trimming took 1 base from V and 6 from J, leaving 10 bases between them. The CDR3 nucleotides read TGTGCCAGCAGCTTAGATTTGGGGCTCGAGCAGTACTTC. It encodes CASSLDLGLEQYF.

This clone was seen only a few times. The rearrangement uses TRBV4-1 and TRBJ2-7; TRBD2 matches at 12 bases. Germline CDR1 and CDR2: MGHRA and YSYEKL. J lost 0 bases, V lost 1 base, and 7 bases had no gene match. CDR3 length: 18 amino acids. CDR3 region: CASSQGGLAGRSSYEQYF. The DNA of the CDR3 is TGCGCCAGCAGCCAAGGGGGACTAGCGGGCAGAAGCTCCTACGAGCAGTACTTC.

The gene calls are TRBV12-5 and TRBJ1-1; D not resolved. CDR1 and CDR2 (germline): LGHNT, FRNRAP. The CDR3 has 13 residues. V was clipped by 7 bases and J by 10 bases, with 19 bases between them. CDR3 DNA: TGTGCTAGTGCCCAGGAGGAGGGTAGCCGAGCTTTCTTT. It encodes CASAQEEGSRAFF.

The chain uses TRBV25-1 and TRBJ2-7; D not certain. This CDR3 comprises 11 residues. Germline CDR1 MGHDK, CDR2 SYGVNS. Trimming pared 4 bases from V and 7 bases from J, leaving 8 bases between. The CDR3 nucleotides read TGTGCCAGCAGTGCCTTCATGGAGCAGTACTTC. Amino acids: CASSAFMEQYF.

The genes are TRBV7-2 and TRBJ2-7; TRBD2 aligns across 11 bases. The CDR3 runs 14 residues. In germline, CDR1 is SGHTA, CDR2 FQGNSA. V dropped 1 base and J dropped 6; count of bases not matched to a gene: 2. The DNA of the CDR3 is TGTGCCAGCAGCTTAGGTAGCGGGAGGGGCGAGCAGTACTTC. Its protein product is CASSLGSGRGEQYF.

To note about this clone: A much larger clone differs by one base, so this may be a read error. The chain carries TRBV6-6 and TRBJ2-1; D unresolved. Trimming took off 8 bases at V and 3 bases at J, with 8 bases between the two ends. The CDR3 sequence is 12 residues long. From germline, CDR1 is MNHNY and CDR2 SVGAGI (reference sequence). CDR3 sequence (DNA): TGTGCCAGCGGAGCTTTCTACAATGAGCAGTTCTTC. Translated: CASGAFYNEQFF.

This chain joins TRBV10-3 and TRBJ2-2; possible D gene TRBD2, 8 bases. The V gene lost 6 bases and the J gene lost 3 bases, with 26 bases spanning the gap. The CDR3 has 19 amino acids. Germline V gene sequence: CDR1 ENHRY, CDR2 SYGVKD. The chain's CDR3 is CAIRQPTGRQREYTGELFF. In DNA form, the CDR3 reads TGTGCCATCAGGCAACCGACAGGGCGCCAGCGGGAGTACACCGGGGAGCTGTTTTTT.

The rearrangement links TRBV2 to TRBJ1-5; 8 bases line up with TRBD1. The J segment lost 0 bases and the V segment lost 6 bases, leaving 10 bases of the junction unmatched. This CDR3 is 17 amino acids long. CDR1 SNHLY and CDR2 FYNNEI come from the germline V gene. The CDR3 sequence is CASSDRGPTYSNQPQHF. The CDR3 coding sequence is TGTGCCAGCAGCGACAGGGGCCCTACTTATAGCAATCAGCCCCAGCATTTT.